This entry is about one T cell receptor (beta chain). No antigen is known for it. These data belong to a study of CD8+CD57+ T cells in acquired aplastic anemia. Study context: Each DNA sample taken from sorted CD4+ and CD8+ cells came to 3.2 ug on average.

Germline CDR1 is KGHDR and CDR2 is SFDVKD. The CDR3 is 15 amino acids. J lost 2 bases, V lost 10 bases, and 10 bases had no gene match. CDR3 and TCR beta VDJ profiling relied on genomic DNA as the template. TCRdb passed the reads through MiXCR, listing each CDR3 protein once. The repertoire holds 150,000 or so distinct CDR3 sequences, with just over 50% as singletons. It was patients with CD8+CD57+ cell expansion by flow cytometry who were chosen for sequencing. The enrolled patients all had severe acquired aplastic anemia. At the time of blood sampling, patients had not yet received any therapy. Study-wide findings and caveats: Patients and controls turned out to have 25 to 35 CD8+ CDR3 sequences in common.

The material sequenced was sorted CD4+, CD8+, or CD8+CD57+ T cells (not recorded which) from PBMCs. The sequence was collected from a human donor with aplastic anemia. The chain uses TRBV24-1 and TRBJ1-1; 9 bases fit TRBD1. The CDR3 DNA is TGTGCCACAAGCTCCGGGACAGGGATTAACACTGAAGCTTTCTTT. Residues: CATSSGTGINTEAFF.